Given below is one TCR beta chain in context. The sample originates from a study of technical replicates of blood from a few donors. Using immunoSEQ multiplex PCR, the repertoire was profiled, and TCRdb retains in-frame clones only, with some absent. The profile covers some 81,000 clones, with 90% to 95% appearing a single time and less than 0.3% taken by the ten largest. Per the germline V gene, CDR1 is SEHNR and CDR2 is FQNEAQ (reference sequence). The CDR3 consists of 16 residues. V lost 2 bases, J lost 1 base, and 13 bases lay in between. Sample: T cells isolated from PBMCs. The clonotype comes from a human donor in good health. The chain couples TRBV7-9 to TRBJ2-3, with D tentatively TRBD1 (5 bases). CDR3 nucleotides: TGTGCCAGCAGCTTACCGGACACGCTACGCACAGATACGCAGTATTTT. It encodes CASSLPDTLRTDTQYF.